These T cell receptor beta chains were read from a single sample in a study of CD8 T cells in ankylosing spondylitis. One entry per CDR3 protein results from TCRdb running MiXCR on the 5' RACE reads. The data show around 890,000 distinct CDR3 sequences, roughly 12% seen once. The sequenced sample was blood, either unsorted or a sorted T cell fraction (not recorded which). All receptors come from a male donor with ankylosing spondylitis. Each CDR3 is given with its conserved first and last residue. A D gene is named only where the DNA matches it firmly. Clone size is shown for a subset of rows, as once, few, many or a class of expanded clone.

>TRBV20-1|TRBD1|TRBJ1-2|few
TGCAGTGCTAGATACAGGGGAGACGGCTACACCTTC
CSARYRGDGYTF
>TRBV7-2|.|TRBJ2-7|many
TGTGCCAGCAGCTTAGTGGGCATTGGGTCGTACGAGCAGTACTTC
CASSLVGIGSYEQYF
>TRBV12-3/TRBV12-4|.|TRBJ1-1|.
TGTGCCAGCAGGTCGCTTCTAGAAGCTTTCTTT
CASRSLLEAFF
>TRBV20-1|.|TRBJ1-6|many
TGCAGTGCTAGACAGAGCTCCTATAATTCACCCCTCCACTTT
CSARQSSYNSPLHF
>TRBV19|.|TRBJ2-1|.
TGTGCCAGTAGTATTAGGCAGGGGAGGAACAATGAGCAGTTCTTC
CASSIRQGRNNEQFF
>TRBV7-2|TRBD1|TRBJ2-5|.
TGTGCCAGCAGCTTCGGACAGGCAGAAGAGACCCAGTACTTC
CASSFGQAEETQYF
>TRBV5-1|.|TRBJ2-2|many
TGCGCCAGCAGTGCCGACCCGGGGACCGGGGAGCTGTTTTTT
CASSADPGTGELFF
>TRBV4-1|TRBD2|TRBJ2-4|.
TGCGCCAGCAGCCAGGGACTAGCGGGAATCCTAGCCAAAAACATTCAGTACTTC
CASSQGLAGILAKNIQYF
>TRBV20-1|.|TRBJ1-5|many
TGCAGTGTCCTATCAGGGACCTACAATCAGCCCCAGCATTTT
CSVLSGTYNQPQHF
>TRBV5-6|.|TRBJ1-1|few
TGTGCCAGCAGCTTGGGTAGGCTGATCTACACTGAAGCTTTCTTT
CASSLGRLIYTEAFF
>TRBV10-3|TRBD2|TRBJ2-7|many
TGTGCCATCAGTGAGAGGACTAGCGATTCCTACGAGCAGTACTTC
CAISERTSDSYEQYF
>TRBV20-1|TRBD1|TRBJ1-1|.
TGCAGTGCTTCGGGGACAGGTGGGTGGAGCACTGAAGCTTTCTTT
CSASGTGGWSTEAFF
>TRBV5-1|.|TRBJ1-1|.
TGCGCCAGCAGCTCCGGAAAGAACACTGAAGCTTTCTTT
CASSSGKNTEAFF
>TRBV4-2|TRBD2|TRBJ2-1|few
TGTGCCAGCAGCCGGGCTAGCGGGGGGTCCTACAATGAGCAGTTCTTC
CASSRASGGSYNEQFF
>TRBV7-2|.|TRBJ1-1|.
TGTGCCAGCAGCTCAGAACCCGGCACTGAAGCTTTCTTT
CASSSEPGTEAFF
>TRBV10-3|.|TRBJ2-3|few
TGTGCCATCAGTGGATTAGCCAGAGAGGATACGCAGTATTTT
CAISGLAREDTQYF
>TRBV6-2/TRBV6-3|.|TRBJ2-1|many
TGTGCCAGCAGTGGCTATCGGGGGCCCGATCTGGATGAGCAGTTCTTC
CASSGYRGPDLDEQFF
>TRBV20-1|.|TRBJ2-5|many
TGCAGTGCTAGACGCCGGGACACAAGACAAGAGACCCAGTACTTC
CSARRRDTRQETQYF
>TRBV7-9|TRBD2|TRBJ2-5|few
TGTGCCAGCAGCAACCAGGGTCGGGAGGGGACCCAGTACTTC
CASSNQGREGTQYF
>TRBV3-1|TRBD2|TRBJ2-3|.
TGTGCCAGCAGCCGACTAGCGGACAGCACAGATACGCAGTATTTT
CASSRLADSTDTQYF
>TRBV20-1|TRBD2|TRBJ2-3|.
TGCAGTGCTAGAGATCCAGCGGGGGGTAGGGATACGCAGTATTTT
CSARDPAGGRDTQYF
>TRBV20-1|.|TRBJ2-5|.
TGCAGTGCCGGGGAGAGGGGGCAAGAGACCCAGTACTTC
CSAGERGQETQYF
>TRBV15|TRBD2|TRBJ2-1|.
TGTGCCACCAGTGCCCGAGGTCTAGCGGGGGGGTACAATGAGCAGTTCTTC
CATSARGLAGGYNEQFF
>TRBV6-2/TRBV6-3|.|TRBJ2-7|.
TGTGCCAGCAGCCCCACCAGGACATTTACCTACGAGCAGTACTTC
CASSPTRTFTYEQYF
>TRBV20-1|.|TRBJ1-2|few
TGCAGTGCTAGAGATCCGAGCCCCCGGCGGGAGAACTATGGCTACACCTTC
CSARDPSPRRENYGYTF
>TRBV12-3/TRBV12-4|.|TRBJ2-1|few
TGTGCCAGCAGTTCCGGGACGGCCGGGGAGCAGTTCTTC
CASSSGTAGEQFF
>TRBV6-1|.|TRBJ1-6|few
TGTGCCAGCAGTGAAATTGGAAGCTCACCCCTCCACTTT
CASSEIGSSPLHF
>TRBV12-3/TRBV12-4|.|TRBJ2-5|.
TGTGCAAGCAGTTTAGAGTATATAGTTATGGAGACCCAGTACTTC
CASSLEYIVMETQYF
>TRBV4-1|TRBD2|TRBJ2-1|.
TGCGCCAGCAGGGCCGGACTAGCGGGAGGCCAATACCATGAGCAGTTCTTC
CASRAGLAGGQYHEQFF
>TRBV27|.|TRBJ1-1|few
TGTGCCAGCAGCTACCATGGGACGGTGAACACTGAAGCTTTCTTT
CASSYHGTVNTEAFF
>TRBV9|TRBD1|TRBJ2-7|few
TGTGCCAGCAGCGTAGTTGGACAGGGCGTTCAGTACTTC
CASSVVGQGVQYF
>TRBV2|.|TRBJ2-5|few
TGTGCCAGCAGGACGAACACGGATCAAGAGACCCAGTACTTC
CASRTNTDQETQYF
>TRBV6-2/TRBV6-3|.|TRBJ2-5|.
TGTGCCAGCAGTTACCCCCCAGGGTATGTGGAGACCCAGTACTTC
CASSYPPGYVETQYF
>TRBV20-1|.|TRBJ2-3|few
TGCAGTGCTTCCGGACAGGGACTAACAGATACGCAGTATTTT
CSASGQGLTDTQYF
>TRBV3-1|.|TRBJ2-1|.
TGTGCCAGCAGCCAAGGAGGAGGGTATGCCTACAATGAGCAGTTCTTC
CASSQGGGYAYNEQFF
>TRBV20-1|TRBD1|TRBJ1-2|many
TGCAGTGCTGGACAGGGGAAGAACTATGGCTACACCTTC
CSAGQGKNYGYTF
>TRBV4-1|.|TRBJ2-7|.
TGCGCCAGCAGCCAAGTTCTTTCGGGGTCAGAATACGAGCAGTACTTC
CASSQVLSGSEYEQYF
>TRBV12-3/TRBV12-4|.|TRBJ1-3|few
TGTGCCAGCACCCCCGCGGCCGGGTCTTATCTTGGAAACACCATATATTTT
CASTPAAGSYLGNTIYF
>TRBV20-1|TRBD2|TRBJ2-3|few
TGCAGTGCTTACCGGGACTATGAATTTAGCACAGATACGCAGTATTTT
CSAYRDYEFSTDTQYF
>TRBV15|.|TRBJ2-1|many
TGTGCCACCAGCAGACCCCGAGGAGGTGAGCAGTTCTTC
CATSRPRGGEQFF
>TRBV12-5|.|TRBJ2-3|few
TGTGCTAGTGGTTTGGTACAGAGGGGAAGGCAGTATTTT
CASGLVQRGRQYF